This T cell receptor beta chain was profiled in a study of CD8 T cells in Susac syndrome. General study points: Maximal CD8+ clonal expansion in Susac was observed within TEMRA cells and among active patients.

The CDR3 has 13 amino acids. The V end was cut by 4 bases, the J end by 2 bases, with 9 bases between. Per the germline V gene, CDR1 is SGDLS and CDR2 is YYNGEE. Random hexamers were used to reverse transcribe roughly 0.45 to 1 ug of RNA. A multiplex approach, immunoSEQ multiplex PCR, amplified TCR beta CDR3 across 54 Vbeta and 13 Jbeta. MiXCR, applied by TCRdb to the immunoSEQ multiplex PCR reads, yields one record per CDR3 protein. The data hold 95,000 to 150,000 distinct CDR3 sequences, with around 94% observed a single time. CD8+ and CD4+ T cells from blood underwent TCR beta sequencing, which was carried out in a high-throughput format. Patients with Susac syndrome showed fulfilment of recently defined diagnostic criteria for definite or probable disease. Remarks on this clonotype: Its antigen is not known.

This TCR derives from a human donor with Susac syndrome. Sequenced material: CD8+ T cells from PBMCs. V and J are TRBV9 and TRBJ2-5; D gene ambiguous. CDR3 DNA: TGTGCCAGCAGCCCATGGGCTCAAGAGACCCAGTACTTC. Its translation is CASSPWAQETQYF.